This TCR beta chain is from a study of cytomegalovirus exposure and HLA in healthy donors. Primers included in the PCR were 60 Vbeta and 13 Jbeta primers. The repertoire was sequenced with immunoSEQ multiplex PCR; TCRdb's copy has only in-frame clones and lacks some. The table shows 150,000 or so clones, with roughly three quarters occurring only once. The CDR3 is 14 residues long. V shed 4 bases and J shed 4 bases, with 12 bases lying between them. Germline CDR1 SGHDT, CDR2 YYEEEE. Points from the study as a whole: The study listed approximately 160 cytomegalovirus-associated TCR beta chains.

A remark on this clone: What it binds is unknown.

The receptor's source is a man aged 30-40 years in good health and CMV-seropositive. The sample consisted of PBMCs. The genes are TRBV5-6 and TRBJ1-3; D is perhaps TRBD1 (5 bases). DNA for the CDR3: TGTGCCAGCAGCCCCTGGACATCAGGAAACACCATATATTTT. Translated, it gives CASSPWTSGNTIYF.